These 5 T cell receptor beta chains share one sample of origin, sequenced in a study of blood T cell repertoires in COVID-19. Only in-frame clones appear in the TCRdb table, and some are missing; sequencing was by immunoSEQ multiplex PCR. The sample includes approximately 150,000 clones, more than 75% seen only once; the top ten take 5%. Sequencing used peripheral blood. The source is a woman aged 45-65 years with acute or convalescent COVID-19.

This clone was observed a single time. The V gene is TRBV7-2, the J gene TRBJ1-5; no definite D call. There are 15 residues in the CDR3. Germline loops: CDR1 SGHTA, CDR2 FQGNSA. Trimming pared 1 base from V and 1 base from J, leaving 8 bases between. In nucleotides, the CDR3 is TGTGCCAGCAGCTTAGGGGCAGAAAGCAATCAGCCCCAGCATTTT. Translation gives CASSLGAESNQPQHF.

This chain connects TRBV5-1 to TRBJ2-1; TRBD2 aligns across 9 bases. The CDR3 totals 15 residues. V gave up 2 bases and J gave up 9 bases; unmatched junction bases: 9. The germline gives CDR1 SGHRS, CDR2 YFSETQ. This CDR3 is CASSLGLAPSVEQFF. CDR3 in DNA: TGCGCCAGCAGCTTAGGACTAGCGCCCAGTGTTGAGCAGTTCTTC.

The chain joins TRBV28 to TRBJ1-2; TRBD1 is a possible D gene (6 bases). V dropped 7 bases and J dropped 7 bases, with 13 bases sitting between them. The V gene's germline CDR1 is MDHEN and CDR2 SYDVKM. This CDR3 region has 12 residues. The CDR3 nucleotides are TGTGCCAGCATGCGGGGGGCGGGTGGCTACACCTTC. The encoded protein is CASMRGAGGYTF.

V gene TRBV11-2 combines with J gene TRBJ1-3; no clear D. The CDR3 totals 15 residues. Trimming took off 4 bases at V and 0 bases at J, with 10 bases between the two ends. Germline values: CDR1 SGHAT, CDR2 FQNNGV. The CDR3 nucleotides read TGTGCCAGCAGCTACCGCGGCAGCTCTGGAAACACCATATATTTT. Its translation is CASSYRGSSGNTIYF.

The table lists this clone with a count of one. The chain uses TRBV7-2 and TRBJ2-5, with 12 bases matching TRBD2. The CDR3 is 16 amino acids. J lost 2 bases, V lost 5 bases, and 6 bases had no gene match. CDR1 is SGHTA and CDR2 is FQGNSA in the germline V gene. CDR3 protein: CASSIGGTSGQETQYF. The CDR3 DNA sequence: TGTGCCAGCAGCATAGGAGGGACTAGCGGGCAAGAGACCCAGTACTTC.